The next 17 T cell receptor beta chains were all read from a single sample in a study of blood T cell repertoires in COVID-19. Libraries were prepared by immunoSEQ multiplex PCR; TCRdb keeps only in-frame clonotypes and omits some of them. This table holds some 100,000 clones, around nine tenths found once. What was sequenced was peripheral blood. Receptors were obtained from a man aged 45-60 years with acute or convalescent COVID-19.

This chain joins TRBV19 and TRBJ2-3; 11 bases agree with TRBD2. The CDR3 extends over 16 amino acids. V shed 5 bases and J 5 bases; nucleotides not matched to a gene: 9. CDR1 is LNHDA and CDR2 is SQIVND in the germline V gene (reference sequence). In DNA form, the CDR3 reads TGTGCCAGTAGTCCCCAACTAGCGGGAGCAAGAGATACGCAGTATTTT. Protein product: CASSPQLAGARDTQYF.

This clone was found a few times. J is TRBJ2-1 and V is TRBV2; 8 bases align to TRBD2. The J segment lost 2 bases and the V segment lost 7 bases, leaving 4 bases of the junction unmatched. The CDR3 is 14 amino acids. The germline CDR1 and CDR2 sequences are SNHLY and FYNNEI. In DNA form, the CDR3 reads TGTGCCAGCAAGCGGGAGCGGACCTACAATGAGCAGTTCTTC. Translating gives CASKRERTYNEQFF.

CDR3 in amino acids: CASSTTSGSLFGEQFF. CDR3 in DNA: TGTGCCAGTAGTACGACTAGCGGGAGTCTATTTGGTGAGCAGTTCTTC. The chain recombines TRBV19 with TRBJ2-1; TRBD2 matches 12 bases. The V segment lost 4 bases and the J segment 9 bases; nucleotides outside the gene matches: 10. The CDR3 has 16 residues. Germline lookup yields CDR1 LNHDA and CDR2 SQIVND (reference sequence).

V is TRBV14 and J is TRBJ2-5, with D perhaps TRBD2 (6 bases). The V and J ends lost 0 bases and 8 bases respectively, with 19 bases between them. The V gene's germline CDR1 is SGHDN and CDR2 FVKESK. The CDR3 sequence is 16 residues long. The CDR3 nucleotides read TGTGCCAGCAGCCAAGAGTTAGGAGGGGTTCTCACTACCCAGTACTTC. It is translated as CASSQELGGVLTTQYF. The whole variable domain, filled in from reference TRBV14 and TRBJ2-5, reads EAGVTQFPSHSVIEKGQTVTLRCDPISGHDNLYWYRRVMGKEIKFLLHFVKESKQDESGMPNNRFLAERTGGTYSTLKVQPAELEDSGVYFCASSQELGGVLTTQYFGPGTRLLVL.

This chain links TRBV6-5 with TRBJ1-1, with a tentative D call TRBD1 (6 bases). The CDR3 covers 14 residues. Trimming cost V 2 bases and J 3 bases, with 10 bases left between them. Germline-derived CDR1 and CDR2 are MNHEY and SVGAGI. This CDR3 is CASSYRQADTEAFF. For the CDR3, the DNA is TGTGCCAGCAGTTACCGACAGGCAGACACTGAAGCTTTCTTT.

J is TRBJ2-2 and V is TRBV28, with TRBD1 as a possible D gene (6 bases). The CDR3 covers 16 residues. Trimming shortened V by 8 bases and J by 0 bases, and 16 bases separated the two germline ends. The germline V gene has CDR1 MDHEN and CDR2 SYDVKM. In nucleotides, the CDR3 is TGTGCCAGCCGACATGCCGGGACACCGAACACCGGGGAGCTGTTTTTT. It is translated as CASRHAGTPNTGELFF.

This rearrangement joins TRBV20-1 to TRBJ1-4; D might be TRBD1 (5 bases). Germline CDR1 reads DFQATT; CDR2 reads SNEGSKA (reference sequence). This CDR3 has 12 residues. With 3 bases removed from V and 8 bases from J, the gap between germline ends came to 10 bases. The CDR3 DNA reads as TGCAGTGCTAGTCTTAGGGGAGAAAAACTGTTTTTT. Translated: CSASLRGEKLFF.

V gene TRBV2 combines with J gene TRBJ2-7; tentatively, D is TRBD2 (6 bases). Germline V lookup: CDR1 SNHLY, CDR2 FYNNEI. The CDR3 covers 14 residues. V was cut by 6 bases and J by 4 bases, with 16 bases left in between. In DNA, the CDR3 is TGTGCCAGCAGAGCCGGGACTCTAGAATACGAGCAGTACTTC. This encodes CASRAGTLEYEQYF. The full variable domain, with the rest looked up from reference TRBV2 and TRBJ2-7, is EPEVTQTPSHQVTQMGQEVILRCVPISNHLYFYWYRQILGQKVEFLVSFYNNEISEKSEIFDDQFSVERPDGSNFTLKIRSTKLEDSAMYFCASRAGTLEYEQYFGPGTRLTVT.

The chain uses TRBV10-1 and TRBJ1-1, with D hard to call. Germline CDR1 WNHNN, CDR2 SYGVQD (reference sequence). Trimming removed 7 bases at V and 6 bases at J, with 18 bases between. The CDR3 covers 14 residues. CDR3 nucleotides: TGCGCCAGCAAGATCTTCTTTGAAACTCCTGAAGCTTTCTTT. Amino acids: CASKIFFETPEAFF.

This rearrangement joins TRBV5-1 to TRBJ1-2; D gene unclear. The V and J ends lost 2 bases and 7 bases respectively, with 15 bases between them. In germline, CDR1 is SGHRS, CDR2 YFSETQ. The CDR3 extends over 14 amino acids. The CDR3 nucleotides read TGCGCCAGCAGCTTTGACTCTCCCCTTGGTGGCTACACCTTC. It encodes CASSFDSPLGGYTF.

V and J are TRBV6-1 and TRBJ1-3; D is perhaps TRBD1 (5 bases). Looked up from germline, CDR1 is MNHNS and CDR2 is SASEGT. Trimming stripped 2 bases from V and 2 bases from J, with 7 bases between. The CDR3 is 14 residues long. CDR3 nucleotide sequence: TGTGCCAGCAGTGAACCGGGGGCTGGAAACACCATATATTTT. It specifies CASSEPGAGNTIYF.

The chain uses TRBV5-1 and TRBJ2-1; TRBD2 aligns across 13 bases. Germline V gives CDR1 SGHRS, CDR2 YFSETQ. The CDR3 covers 16 residues. J was trimmed by 7 bases and V by 3 bases; bases with no gene match: 7. CDR3 nucleotide sequence: TGCGCCAGCAGCTCCGGACTAGCGGGAGTCGGGAATGAGCAGTTCTTC. It translates to CASSSGLAGVGNEQFF.

This sequence joins TRBV7-9 and TRBJ2-7, with 10 bases matching TRBD1. The CDR3 sequence is 19 residues long. The germline gives CDR1 SEHNR, CDR2 FQNEAQ (reference sequence). J gave up 0 bases and V 5 bases, and 16 bases lay outside the gene matches. The CDR3 nucleotides are TGTGCCAGCAGCACTTGGACAGGGGGAGGGGCGGACAGCTCCTACGAGCAGTACTTC. Its translation: CASSTWTGGGADSSYEQYF.

The chain couples TRBV29-1 to TRBJ1-1, with TRBD1 as a possible D gene (5 bases). Germline V gene sequence: CDR1 SQVTM, CDR2 ANQGSEA. V lost 1 base and J lost 7, with 7 bases in between. The CDR3 loop spans 11 amino acids. The chain's CDR3 is CSVEGGSEAFF. CDR3 bases: TGCAGCGTTGAAGGGGGCAGTGAAGCTTTCTTT.

The chain's CDR3 is CASSEVYSQETQYF. CDR3 coding DNA: TGTGCCAGCAGTGAAGTCTACAGTCAAGAGACCCAGTACTTC. The chain uses TRBV2 and TRBJ2-5; D unresolved. Per germline, CDR1 SNHLY and CDR2 FYNNEI. V was pared by 1 base and J by 2 bases, with 8 bases between. The CDR3 is made up of 14 amino acids.

This clone was detected only a few times. The chain joins TRBV28 to TRBJ1-1; 7 bases map to TRBD1. The CDR3 runs to 14 residues. V was pared by 5 bases and J by 4 bases, with 7 bases of the junction left unmatched. CDR1 and CDR2 (germline): MDHEN, SYDVKM. CDR3 protein: CASSRQGGSTEAFF. CDR3 bases: TGTGCCAGCAGTCGACAGGGAGGTAGCACTGAAGCTTTCTTT.

The V call is TRBV24-1, the J call TRBJ2-3; 9 nucleotides line up with TRBD2. The CDR3 is made up of 17 amino acids. Germline-derived CDR1 and CDR2 are KGHDR and SFDVKD. Germline trimming cut 2 bases from V and 1 base from J; bases unmatched to any gene: 6. For the CDR3, the DNA is TGTGCCACCAGTGATTCTATAGCGGGAGCGGGCACAGATACGCAGTATTTT. Translated: CATSDSIAGAGTDTQYF.